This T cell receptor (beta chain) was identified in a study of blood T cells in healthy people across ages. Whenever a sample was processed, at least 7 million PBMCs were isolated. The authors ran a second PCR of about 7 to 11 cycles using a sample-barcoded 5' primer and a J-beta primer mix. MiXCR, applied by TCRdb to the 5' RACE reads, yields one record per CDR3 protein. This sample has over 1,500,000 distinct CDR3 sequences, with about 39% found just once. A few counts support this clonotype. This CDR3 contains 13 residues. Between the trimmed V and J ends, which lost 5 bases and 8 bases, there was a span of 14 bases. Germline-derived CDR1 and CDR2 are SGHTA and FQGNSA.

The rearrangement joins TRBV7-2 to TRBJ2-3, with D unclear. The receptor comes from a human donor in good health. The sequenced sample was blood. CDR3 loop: CASSPQQRATQYF. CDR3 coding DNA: TGTGCCAGCAGCCCCCAGCAACGAGCTACGCAGTATTTT.